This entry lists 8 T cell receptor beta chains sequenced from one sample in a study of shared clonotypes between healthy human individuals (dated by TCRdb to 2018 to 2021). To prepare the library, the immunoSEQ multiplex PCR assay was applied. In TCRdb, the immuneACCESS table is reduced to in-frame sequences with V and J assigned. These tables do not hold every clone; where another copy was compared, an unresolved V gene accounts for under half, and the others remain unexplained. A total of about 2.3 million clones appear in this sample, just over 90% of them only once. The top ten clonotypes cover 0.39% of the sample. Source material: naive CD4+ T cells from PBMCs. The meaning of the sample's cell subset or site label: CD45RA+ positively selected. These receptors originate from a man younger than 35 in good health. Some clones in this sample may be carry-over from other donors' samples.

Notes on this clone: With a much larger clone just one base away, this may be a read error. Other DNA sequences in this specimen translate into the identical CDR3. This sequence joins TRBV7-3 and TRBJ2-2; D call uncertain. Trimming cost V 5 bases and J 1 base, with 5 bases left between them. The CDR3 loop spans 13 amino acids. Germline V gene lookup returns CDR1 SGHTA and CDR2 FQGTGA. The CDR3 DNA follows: TGTGCCAGCAGCCCCCAGAACACCGGGGAGCTGTTTTTT. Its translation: CASSPQNTGELFF. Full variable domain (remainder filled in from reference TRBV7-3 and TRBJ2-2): GAGVSQTPSNKVTEKGKYVELRCDPISGHTALYWYRQSLGQGPEFLIYFQGTGAADDSGLPNDRFFAVRPEGSVSTLKIQRTERGDSAVYLCASSPQNTGELFFGEGSRLTVL.

CDR3 residues: CASSVSAQSYEQYF. The CDR3 region has the DNA TGTGCCAGCAGCGTAAGCGCACAGTCCTACGAGCAGTACTTC. The chain is built from TRBV9 and TRBJ2-5; no reliable D call. Near its end, the DNA agrees better with TRBJ2-7, so the J call may be wrong. This CDR3 comprises 14 residues. CDR1 and CDR2 (germline): SGDLS, YYNGEE.

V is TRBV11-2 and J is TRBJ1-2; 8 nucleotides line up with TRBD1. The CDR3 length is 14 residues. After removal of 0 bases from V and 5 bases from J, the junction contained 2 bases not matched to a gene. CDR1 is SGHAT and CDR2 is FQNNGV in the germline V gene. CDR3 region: CASSLDRQGYGYTF. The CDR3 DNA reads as TGTGCCAGCAGCTTAGATCGACAGGGGTATGGCTACACCTTC.

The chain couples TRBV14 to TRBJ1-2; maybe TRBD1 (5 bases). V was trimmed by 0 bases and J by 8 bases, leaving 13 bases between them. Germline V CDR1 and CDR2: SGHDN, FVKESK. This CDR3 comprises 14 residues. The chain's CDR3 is CASSQEAGPEGYTF. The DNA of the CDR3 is TGTGCCAGCAGCCAAGAGGCAGGGCCGGAGGGCTACACCTTC. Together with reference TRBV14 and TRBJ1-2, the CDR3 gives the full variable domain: EAGVTQFPSHSVIEKGQTVTLRCDPISGHDNLYWYRRVMGKEIKFLLHFVKESKQDESGMPNNRFLAERTGGTYSTLKVQPAELEDSGVYFCASSQEAGPEGYTFGSGTRLTVV.

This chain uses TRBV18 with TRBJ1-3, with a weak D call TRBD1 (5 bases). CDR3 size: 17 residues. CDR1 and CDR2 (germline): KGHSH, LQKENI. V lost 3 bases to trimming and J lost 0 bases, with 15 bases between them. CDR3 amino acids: CASSPGLPQISGNTIYF. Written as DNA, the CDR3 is TGTGCCAGCTCACCGGGACTGCCTCAAATCTCTGGAAACACCATATATTTT. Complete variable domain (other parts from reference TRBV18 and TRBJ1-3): NAGVMQNPRHLVRRRGQEARLRCSPMKGHSHVYWYRQLPEEGLKFMVYLQKENIIDESGMPKERFSAEFPKEGPSILRIQQVVRGDSAAYFCASSPGLPQISGNTIYFGEGSWLTVV.

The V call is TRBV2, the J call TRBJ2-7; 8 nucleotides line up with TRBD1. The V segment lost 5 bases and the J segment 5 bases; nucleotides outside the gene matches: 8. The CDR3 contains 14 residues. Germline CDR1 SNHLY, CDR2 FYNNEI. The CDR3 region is CASSPDREDNEQYF. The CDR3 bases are TGTGCCAGCAGTCCGGACAGGGAAGACAACGAGCAGTACTTC.

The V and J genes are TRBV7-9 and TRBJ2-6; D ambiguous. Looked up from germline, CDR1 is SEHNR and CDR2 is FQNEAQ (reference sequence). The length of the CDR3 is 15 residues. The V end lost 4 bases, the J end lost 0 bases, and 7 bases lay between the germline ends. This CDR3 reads CASSSRSSGANVLTF. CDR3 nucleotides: TGTGCCAGCAGCTCCCGATCCTCTGGGGCCAACGTCCTGACTTTC. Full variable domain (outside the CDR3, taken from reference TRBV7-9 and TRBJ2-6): DTGVSQNPRHKITKRGQNVTFRCDPISEHNRLYWYRQTLGQGPEFLTYFQNEAQLEKSRLLSDRFSAERPKGSFSTLEIQRTEQGDSAMYLCASSSRSSGANVLTFGAGSRLTVL.

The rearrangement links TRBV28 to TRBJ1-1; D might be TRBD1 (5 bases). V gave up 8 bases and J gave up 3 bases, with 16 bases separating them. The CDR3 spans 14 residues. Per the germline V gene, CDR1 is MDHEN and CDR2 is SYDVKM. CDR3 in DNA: TGTGCCAGCGGTTCGCTAGGGACGGACACTGAAGCTTTCTTT. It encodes CASGSLGTDTEAFF.